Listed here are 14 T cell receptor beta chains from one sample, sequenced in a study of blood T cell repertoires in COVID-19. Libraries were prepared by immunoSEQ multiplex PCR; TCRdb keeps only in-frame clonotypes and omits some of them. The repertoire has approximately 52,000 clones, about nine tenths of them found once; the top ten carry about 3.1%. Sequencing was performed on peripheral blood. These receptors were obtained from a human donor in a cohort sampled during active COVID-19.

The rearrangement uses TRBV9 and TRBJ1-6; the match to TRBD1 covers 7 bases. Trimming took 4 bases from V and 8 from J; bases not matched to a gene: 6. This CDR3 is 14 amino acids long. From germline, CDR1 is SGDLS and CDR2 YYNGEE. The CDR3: CASSTGTDDSPLHF. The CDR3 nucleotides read TGTGCCAGCAGCACTGGGACAGACGATTCACCCCTCCACTTT.

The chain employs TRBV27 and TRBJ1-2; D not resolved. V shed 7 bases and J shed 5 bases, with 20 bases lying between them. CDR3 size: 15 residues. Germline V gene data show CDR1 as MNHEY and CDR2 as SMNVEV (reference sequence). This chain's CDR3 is CASNPIGGNFYGYTF. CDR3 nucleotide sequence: TGTGCCAGCAACCCAATTGGCGGAAACTTTTATGGCTACACCTTC.

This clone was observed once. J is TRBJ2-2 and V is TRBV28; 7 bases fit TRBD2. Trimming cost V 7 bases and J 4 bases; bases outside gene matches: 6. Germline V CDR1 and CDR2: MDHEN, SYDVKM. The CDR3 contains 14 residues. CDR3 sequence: CASTSSGGTGELFF. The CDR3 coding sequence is TGTGCCAGCACTAGTTCGGGGGGCACCGGGGAGCTGTTTTTT. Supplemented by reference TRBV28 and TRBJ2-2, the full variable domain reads DVKVTQSSRYLVKRTGEKVFLECVQDMDHENMFWYRQDPGLGLRLIYFSYDVKMKEKGDIPEGYSVSREKKERFSLILESASTNQTSMYLCASTSSGGTGELFFGEGSRLTVL.

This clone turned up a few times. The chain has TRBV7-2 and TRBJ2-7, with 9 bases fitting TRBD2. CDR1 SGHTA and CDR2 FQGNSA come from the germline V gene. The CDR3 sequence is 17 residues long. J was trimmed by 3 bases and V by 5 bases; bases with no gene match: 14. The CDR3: CASSEVGASGINYEQYF. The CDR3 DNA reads TGTGCCAGCAGCGAGGTAGGGGCTAGCGGGATTAACTACGAGCAGTACTTC.

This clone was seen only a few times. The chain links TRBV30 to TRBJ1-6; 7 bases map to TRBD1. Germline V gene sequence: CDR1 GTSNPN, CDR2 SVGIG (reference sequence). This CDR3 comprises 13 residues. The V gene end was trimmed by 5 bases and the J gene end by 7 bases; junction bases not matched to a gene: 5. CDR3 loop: CAWGTAENSPLHF. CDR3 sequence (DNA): TGTGCCTGGGGGACAGCTGAAAATTCACCCCTCCACTTT.

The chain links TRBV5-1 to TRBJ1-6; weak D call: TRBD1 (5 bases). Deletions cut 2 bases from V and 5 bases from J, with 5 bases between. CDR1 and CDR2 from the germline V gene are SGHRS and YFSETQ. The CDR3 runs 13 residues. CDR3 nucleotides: TGCGCCAGCAGCTTACAGGATAATTCACCCCTCCACTTT. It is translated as CASSLQDNSPLHF.

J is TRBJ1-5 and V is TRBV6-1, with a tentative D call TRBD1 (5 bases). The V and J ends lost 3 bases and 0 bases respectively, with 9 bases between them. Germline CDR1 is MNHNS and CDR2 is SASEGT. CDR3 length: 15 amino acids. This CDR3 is CASSEAGHSNQPQHF. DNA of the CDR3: TGTGCCAGCAGTGAGGCAGGGCATAGCAATCAGCCCCAGCATTTT.

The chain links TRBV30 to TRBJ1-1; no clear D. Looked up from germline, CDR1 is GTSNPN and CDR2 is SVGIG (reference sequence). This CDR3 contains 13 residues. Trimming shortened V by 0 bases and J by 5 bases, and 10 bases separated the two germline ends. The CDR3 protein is CAWSVYRRTEAFF. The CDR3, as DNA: TGTGCCTGGAGTGTATATAGGAGAACTGAAGCTTTCTTT.

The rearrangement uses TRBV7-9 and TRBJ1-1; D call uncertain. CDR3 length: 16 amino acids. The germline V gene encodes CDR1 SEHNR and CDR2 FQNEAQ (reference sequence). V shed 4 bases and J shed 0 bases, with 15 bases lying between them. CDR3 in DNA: TGTGCCAGCAGCTCCCCCCCGGGGTCTTTGAACACTGAAGCTTTCTTT. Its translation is CASSSPPGSLNTEAFF.

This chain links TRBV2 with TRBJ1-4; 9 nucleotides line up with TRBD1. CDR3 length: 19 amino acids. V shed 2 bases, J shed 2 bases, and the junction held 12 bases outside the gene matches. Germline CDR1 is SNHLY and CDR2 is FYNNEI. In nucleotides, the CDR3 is TGTGCCAGCAGTGAAAGGGGACAGGGAAGAATAGTTACTAATGAAAAACTGTTTTTT. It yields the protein CASSERGQGRIVTNEKLFF.

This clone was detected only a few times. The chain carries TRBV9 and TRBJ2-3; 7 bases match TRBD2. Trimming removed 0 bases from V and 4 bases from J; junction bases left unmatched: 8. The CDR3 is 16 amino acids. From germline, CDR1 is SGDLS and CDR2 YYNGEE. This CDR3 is CASSVAAGVWSDTQYF. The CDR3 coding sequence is TGTGCCAGCAGCGTAGCGGCGGGAGTTTGGTCAGATACGCAGTATTTT.

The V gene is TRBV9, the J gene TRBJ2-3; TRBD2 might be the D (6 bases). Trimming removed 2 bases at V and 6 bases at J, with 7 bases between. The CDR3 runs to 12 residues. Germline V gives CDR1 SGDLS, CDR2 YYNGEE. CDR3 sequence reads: CASSVEGDTQYF. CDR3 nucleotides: TGTGCCAGCAGCGTGGAGGGGGATACGCAGTATTTT.

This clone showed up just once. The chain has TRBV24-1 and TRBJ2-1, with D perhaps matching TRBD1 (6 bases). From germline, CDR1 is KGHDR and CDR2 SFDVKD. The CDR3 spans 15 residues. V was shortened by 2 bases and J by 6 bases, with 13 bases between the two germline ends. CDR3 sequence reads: CATSDSGRQVNEQFF. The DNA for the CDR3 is TGTGCCACCAGTGATTCCGGACGACAGGTCAATGAGCAGTTCTTC.

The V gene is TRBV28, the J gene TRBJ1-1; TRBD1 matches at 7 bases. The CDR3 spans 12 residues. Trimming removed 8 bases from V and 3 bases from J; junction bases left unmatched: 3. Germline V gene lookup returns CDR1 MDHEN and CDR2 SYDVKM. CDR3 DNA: TGTGCCAGCGCCAGGGGGGACACTGAAGCTTTCTTT. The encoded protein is CASARGDTEAFF.